The 25 T cell receptor beta chains listed next were all sequenced from one sample in a study of human versus mouse CDR3 diversity and MHC coevolution. Only in-frame clones appear in the TCRdb table, and some are missing; sequencing was by immunoSEQ multiplex PCR. The profile shows tens of thousands of clones, approximately 90% of them singletons. Material for sequencing was naive CD4+ T cells from blood. The subset here: CD45RO-negative CD62L-positive naive CD4 T cells. These receptor sequences come from a person between 25 and 69 years old in good health.

The genes are TRBV28 and TRBJ1-2, with a weak D call TRBD1 (5 bases). The length of the CDR3 is 13 residues. V lost 7 bases and J lost 7, with 16 bases in between. CDR1 MDHEN and CDR2 SYDVKM come from the germline V gene. The CDR3 coding sequence is TGTGCCAGCACCGCCCCCCAGGGAAGTGGCTACACCTTC. Translating it yields CASTAPQGSGYTF.

The V and J genes are TRBV19 and TRBJ1-1; weak D call: TRBD1 (5 bases). The V and J ends lost 7 bases and 4 bases respectively, with 13 bases between them. Germline CDR1 is LNHDA and CDR2 is SQIVND (reference sequence). The CDR3 is made up of 13 amino acids. The CDR3 protein is CASKEGASTEAFF. For the CDR3, the DNA is TGTGCCAGTAAGGAAGGGGCAAGCACTGAAGCTTTCTTT.

This sequence joins TRBV11-2 and TRBJ2-1; 11 nucleotides align to TRBD1. Germline CDR1 SGHAT, CDR2 FQNNGV. The CDR3 sequence is 16 residues long. With V trimmed by 5 bases and J by 8 bases, 11 bases remained unmatched. The CDR3: CASSALRDRGSYEQFF. CDR3 nucleotides: TGTGCCAGCAGCGCACTCCGGGACAGGGGGTCGTATGAGCAGTTCTTC.

This chain uses TRBV4-2 with TRBJ2-1; the match to TRBD2 covers 7 bases. Germline CDR1 and CDR2: LGHNA and YNFKEQ. Trimming took 0 bases from V and 3 from J; bases not matched to a gene: 11. CDR3 length: 18 amino acids. CDR3 residues: CASSQEGIGSGVYNEQFF. The DNA for the CDR3 is TGTGCCAGCAGCCAAGAGGGGATTGGGAGCGGGGTCTACAATGAGCAGTTCTTC.

V and J are TRBV5-4 and TRBJ2-3; 9 nucleotides match TRBD2. The V gene end was trimmed by 3 bases and the J gene end by 3 bases; junction bases not matched to a gene: 5. Germline V gene lookup returns CDR1 SGHNT and CDR2 YYREEE (reference sequence). The CDR3 loop spans 15 amino acids. CDR3 residues: CASSSPGLATDTQYF. CDR3 nucleotides: TGTGCCAGCAGCTCGCCGGGACTAGCAACAGATACGCAGTATTTT.

The sample holds a few counts of this clone. V gene TRBV12-5 combines with J gene TRBJ1-4, with 9 bases fitting TRBD1. CDR3 length: 13 amino acids. Germline trimming cut 6 bases from V and 8 bases from J; bases unmatched to any gene: 4. Germline V gives CDR1 LGHNT, CDR2 FRNRAP. CDR3 DNA sequence: TGTGCTAGTGGCGACAGGGGGGTGGAAAAACTGTTTTTT. It encodes CASGDRGVEKLFF.

The chain is built from TRBV7-3 and TRBJ1-1; D gene uncertain. Per germline, CDR1 SGHTA and CDR2 FQGTGA. V was cut by 5 bases and J by 2 bases, with 15 bases left in between. The CDR3 is 15 amino acids. The CDR3 is CASSHSEVINTEAFF. CDR3 nucleotide sequence: TGTGCCAGCAGCCACTCTGAGGTGATCAACACTGAAGCTTTCTTT. Filled out from reference TRBV7-3 and TRBJ1-1, the complete variable domain reads GAGVSQTPSNKVTEKGKYVELRCDPISGHTALYWYRQSLGQGPEFLIYFQGTGAADDSGLPNDRFFAVRPEGSVSTLKIQRTERGDSAVYLCASSHSEVINTEAFFGQGTRLTVV.

This rearrangement joins TRBV6-1 to TRBJ1-2, with D uncertain. Trimming took off 2 bases at V and 8 bases at J, with 12 bases between the two ends. Germline V lookup: CDR1 MNHNS, CDR2 SASEGT. The CDR3 has 13 residues. CDR3 residues: CASSERGAGGYTF. CDR3 nucleotide sequence: TGTGCCAGCAGTGAACGGGGAGCCGGCGGCTACACCTTC.

The chain has TRBV7-9 and TRBJ1-5; 7 nucleotides line up with TRBD1. The ends lost 5 bases at V and 5 bases at J; junction bases unmatched: 6. The length of the CDR3 is 14 residues. Germline V gives CDR1 SEHNR, CDR2 FQNEAQ (reference sequence). CDR3 nucleotides: TGTGCCAGCAGCCAAATAGGGACAGATCAGCCCCAGCATTTT. It is translated as CASSQIGTDQPQHF.

The CDR3 sequence is CASSEAGLAGDTQYF. CDR3 bases: TGCGCCAGCAGCGAGGCGGGGCTAGCGGGAGATACGCAGTATTTT. This chain connects TRBV5-1 to TRBJ2-3; TRBD2 aligns across 8 bases. This CDR3 comprises 15 residues. CDR1 is SGHRS, CDR2 YFSETQ, per germline. The V segment lost 4 bases and the J segment 5 bases; nucleotides outside the gene matches: 9.

This clone was seen once. The J gene is TRBJ2-5, the V gene TRBV7-8; 7 positions match TRBD1. TRBJ2-7 explains the end of the DNA better; the J call may be wrong. CDR3 length: 17 residues. Germline values: CDR1 SGHVS, CDR2 FQNEAQ. The CDR3 DNA reads TGTGCCAGCAGCTTAACGTCGACAGGGAGAATTACCTACGAGCAGTACTTC. Amino acid sequence: CASSLTSTGRITYEQYF.

The chain has TRBV2 and TRBJ2-7, with D uncertain. Trimming took off 0 bases at V and 6 bases at J, with 9 bases between the two ends. This CDR3 has 13 residues. Per germline, CDR1 SNHLY and CDR2 FYNNEI. In DNA form, the CDR3 reads TGTGCCAGCAGTGAAGCGCCCAGGCCCGAGCAGTACTTC. This codes for CASSEAPRPEQYF.

This chain joins TRBV18 and TRBJ1-4, with unresolved D. Trimming stripped 2 bases from V and 10 bases from J, with 8 bases between. CDR3 length: 12 amino acids. CDR1 is KGHSH, CDR2 LQKENI, per germline. The CDR3 reads CASSPGAGKLFF. For the CDR3, the DNA is TGTGCCAGCTCACCAGGTGCCGGAAAACTGTTTTTT.

This clone was recorded once. This chain links TRBV1 with TRBJ2-7; the D call TRBD1 from the table was never checked on the DNA. TRBV1 is designated a pseudogene. There are 15 residues in the CDR3. CDR3 amino acids: CTSNRRDRDFDEQYF. CDR3 nucleotide sequence: TGCACCAGCAACCGCCGGGACAGGGATTTCGACGAGCAGTACTTC.

This clone was counted between two and nine times. The J gene is TRBJ1-3, the V gene TRBV5-4; no clear D. Germline V gene data show CDR1 as SGHNT and CDR2 as YYREEE (reference sequence). CDR3 length equals 13 residues. Trimming removed 0 bases from V and 8 bases from J, with 9 bases in between. The DNA for the CDR3 is TGTGCCAGCAGCTTGGCTCCGGAGGACACCATATATTTT. It translates to CASSLAPEDTIYF.

On this clone itself: Compared with germline, one end of the junction differs, possibly owing to a read error. Distinct nucleotide sequences in the sample also encode this CDR3. This sequence joins TRBV7-9 and TRBJ2-1, with 8 bases lining up with TRBD1. Germline V gene lookup returns CDR1 SEHNR and CDR2 FQNEAQ (reference sequence). The CDR3 has 18 amino acids. For the CDR3, the DNA is TGCGCCAGCAGCCAGACAATCGACAGGGGCGGGACCTACAATGAGCAGTTCTTC. It yields the protein CASSQTIDRGGTYNEQFF.

The count of this clone is one. The chain uses TRBV5-1 and TRBJ1-2; weak D call: TRBD1 (5 bases). The CDR3 sequence is 13 residues long. V lost 0 bases and J 8 bases, leaving 11 bases between the germline ends. Germline CDR1 reads SGHRS; CDR2 reads YFSETQ. CDR3 DNA: TGCGCCAGCAGCTTGGATGGCAGGGAAGGCTACACCTTC. Translating gives CASSLDGREGYTF.

The chain combines TRBV18 with TRBJ2-2; 7 nucleotides agree with TRBD2. Unmatched junction bases numbered 8, after V lost 3 bases and J lost 4 bases. This CDR3 has 16 residues. The V gene's germline CDR1 is KGHSH and CDR2 LQKENI. CDR3 nucleotide sequence: TGTGCCAGCTCACCGATGGGAGGGACCTCCACCGGGGAGCTGTTTTTT. This codes for CASSPMGGTSTGELFF.

The rearrangement links TRBV5-1 to TRBJ2-3; no clear D. The CDR3 contains 14 residues. The V end lost 0 bases, the J end lost 4 bases, and 9 bases lay between the germline ends. The V gene's germline CDR1 is SGHRS and CDR2 YFSETQ. The CDR3 protein is CASSLERYPDTQYF. The CDR3 DNA reads as TGCGCCAGCAGCTTGGAGAGGTACCCAGATACGCAGTATTTT.

This clone was seen just once. V and J are TRBV18 and TRBJ1-1; unclear D gene. V lost 2 bases and J 1 base, leaving 8 bases between the germline ends. This CDR3 comprises 14 residues. Germline V gene sequence: CDR1 KGHSH, CDR2 LQKENI. CDR3 sequence (DNA): TGTGCCAGCTCACCAGGAGATGGGAACACTGAAGCTTTCTTT. Translating it yields CASSPGDGNTEAFF.

The chain employs TRBV9 and TRBJ2-5; TRBD1 agrees at 11 bases. Germline trimming cut 4 bases from V and 4 bases from J; bases unmatched to any gene: 6. CDR1 SGDLS and CDR2 YYNGEE come from the germline V gene. This CDR3 region has 15 residues. CDR3 DNA: TGTGCCAGCAGCCCAATGGACAGGGGGCGAGAGACCCAGTACTTC. It specifies CASSPMDRGRETQYF. The full variable domain, rest sourced from reference TRBV9 and TRBJ2-5, is DSGVTQTPKHLITATGQRVTLRCSPRSGDLSVYWYQQSLDQGLQFLIQYYNGEERAKGNILERFSAQQFPDLHSELNLSSLELGDSALYFCASSPMDRGRETQYFGPGTRLLVL.

This rearrangement joins TRBV4-2 to TRBJ1-2; 9 bases agree with TRBD1. Per germline, CDR1 LGHNA and CDR2 YNFKEQ. This CDR3 is built from 20 residues. V was pared by 0 bases and J by 4 bases, with 18 bases of the junction left unmatched. CDR3 region: CASSQDPPDRGRNARYGYTF. CDR3 in DNA: TGTGCCAGCAGCCAAGATCCGCCGGACAGGGGCAGAAATGCTCGCTATGGCTACACCTTC.

The gene calls are TRBV19 and TRBJ2-2, with TRBD1 as a possible D gene (6 bases). This CDR3 is built from 15 residues. Trimming stripped 3 bases from V and 7 bases from J, with 15 bases between. Germline CDR1 and CDR2: LNHDA and SQIVND (reference sequence). CDR3 sequence reads: CASSMGTHRVGELFF. The CDR3, as DNA: TGTGCCAGTAGTATGGGAACCCACAGGGTCGGGGAGCTGTTTTTT.

The gene calls are TRBV4-1 and TRBJ1-3; D gene uncertain. Germline CDR1 reads MGHRA; CDR2 reads YSYEKL. The CDR3 length is 13 residues. With 5 bases removed from V and 4 bases from J, the gap between germline ends came to 9 bases. CDR3: CASSFHGGNTIYF. The CDR3 nucleotides read TGCGCCAGCAGCTTCCACGGGGGAAACACCATATATTTT.

This clone was counted between two and nine times. The rearrangement links TRBV10-3 to TRBJ1-3; D uncertain. Germline-derived CDR1 and CDR2 are ENHRY and SYGVKD. The CDR3 covers 15 residues. The germline V and J ends were trimmed by 4 bases and 0 bases, with 10 bases remaining between them. CDR3 sequence: CAISVLPSSGNTIYF. CDR3 DNA: TGTGCCATCAGTGTCCTTCCCTCCTCTGGAAACACCATATATTTT.